This TCR beta chain derives from a study of T-cell reconstitution after alpha-beta-depleted transplantation in children. Whole-study findings and limits: Several hundred expanded graft clones reportedly supplied alpha-beta T cells about two months after transplant. Certain patients had high TCRbeta diversity at day 60, and it came from recipient T cells and thymic progenitors that survived. Newly made T cells mostly supplied T-cell counts and diversity one year after transplant.

Researchers prepared the TCRbeta library using unique molecular identifiers, the study reports. TCRdb reanalysed the PCR reads using MiXCR and keeps one entry per CDR3 protein. This table has about 490,000 distinct CDR3 sequences, about 10% appearing once. Trimming took 10 bases from V and 5 from J, leaving 8 bases between them. The V gene's germline CDR1 is SGHTA and CDR2 FQGNSA. The CDR3 consists of 10 residues. This clonotype was seen ten or more times. The antigen is unknown. The sequencing used PBMCs, collected before TCRalphabeta/CD19-depleted stem cell transplant. The chain links TRBV7-2 to TRBJ2-5; D uncertain. This receptor was identified in a child aged 2 to 9 with inherited bone marrow failure, due to receive a stem cell transplant. The CDR3: CATGWETQYF. The CDR3 region has the DNA TGTGCCACCGGATGGGAGACCCAGTACTTC.